This TCR beta chain was observed in a study of blood T cell repertoires in COVID-19. Study background: Samples of COVID-19 (acute and convalescent) were obtained from the United States, Italy and Spain. PBMCs, B-cell-depleted T cells, or T cells provided the cDNA or gDNA that made up the material.

Original methodology: Researchers report that nucleated cell counts were estimated from reference gene primer amplification. Sequencing used immunoSEQ multiplex PCR; TCRdb keeps in-frame clones, though not all of them. Clone size and the V and J calls come from that table; the DNA yielded D and trimming. The data contain about 18,000 clones, nearly 90% of them singletons. V was clipped by 5 bases and J by 3 bases; unmatched bases: 9. The CDR3 spans 16 residues. Germline V gene lookup returns CDR1 KGHSH and CDR2 LQKENI. The rearrangement uses TRBV18 and TRBJ1-2, with 10 bases that match TRBD1. The source of this sequence is a man aged 40-49 years with active COVID-19. Source material: peripheral blood. The CDR3 sequence: CASSRQTGGVDYGYTF. CDR3 coding DNA: TGTGCCAGCTCAAGGCAGACAGGGGGCGTAGACTATGGCTACACCTTC.